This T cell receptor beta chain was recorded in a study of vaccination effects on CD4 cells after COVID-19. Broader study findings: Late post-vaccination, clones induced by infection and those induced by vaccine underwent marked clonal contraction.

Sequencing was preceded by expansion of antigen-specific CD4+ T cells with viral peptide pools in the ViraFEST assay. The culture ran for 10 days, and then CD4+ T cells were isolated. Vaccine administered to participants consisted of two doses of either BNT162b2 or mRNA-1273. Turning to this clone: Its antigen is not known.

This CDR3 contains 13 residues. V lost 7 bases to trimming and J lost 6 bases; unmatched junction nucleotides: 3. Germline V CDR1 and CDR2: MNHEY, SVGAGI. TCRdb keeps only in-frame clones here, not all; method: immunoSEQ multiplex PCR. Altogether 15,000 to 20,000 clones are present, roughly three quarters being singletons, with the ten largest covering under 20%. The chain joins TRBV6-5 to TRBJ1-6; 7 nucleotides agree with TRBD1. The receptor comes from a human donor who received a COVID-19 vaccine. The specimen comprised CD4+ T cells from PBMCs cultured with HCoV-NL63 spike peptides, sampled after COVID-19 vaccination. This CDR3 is CASIRDSNSPLHF. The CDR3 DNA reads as TGTGCCAGCATAAGGGACAGTAATTCACCCCTCCACTTT.